What follows are 30 T cell receptor beta chains derived from one specimen sequenced in a study of vaccination effects on CD4 cells after COVID-19. Culturing for 9 to 10 days preceded CD4+ T cell isolation. Subjects were given two BNT162b2 or mRNA-1273 vaccine doses. Their specific antigens are unknown. Clones were sequenced by immunoSEQ multiplex PCR, and TCRdb holds only the in-frame ones, with some missing. The table includes tens of thousands of clones, 70% to 85% detected once. The input for sequencing was CD4+ T cells from PBMCs cultured without peptide, taken after COVID-19 vaccination. The source of these receptors is a human donor who received a COVID-19 vaccine.

A few counts support this clone. The J gene is TRBJ1-1, the V gene TRBV5-5; D remains unclear. V was trimmed by 4 bases and J by 4 bases, leaving 17 bases between them. The CDR3 totals 15 residues. Per germline, CDR1 SGHKS and CDR2 YYEKEE (reference sequence). The CDR3 is CASSPWQSAGTEAFF. CDR3 in DNA: TGTGCCAGCAGCCCCTGGCAATCCGCGGGCACTGAAGCTTTCTTT.

The J gene is TRBJ1-1, the V gene TRBV5-1; TRBD1 might be the D (5 bases). Trimming stripped 5 bases from V and 2 bases from J, with 13 bases between. The CDR3 totals 14 residues. Germline values: CDR1 SGHRS, CDR2 YFSETQ. The CDR3 loop is CASSRDGTNTEAFF. The CDR3 nucleotides are TGCGCCAGCAGTCGGGACGGAACCAACACTGAAGCTTTCTTT.

This clone appeared a few times. This sequence joins TRBV9 and TRBJ2-3; 12 bases fit TRBD2. This CDR3 is 18 amino acids long. Germline V gives CDR1 SGDLS, CDR2 YYNGEE. V dropped 0 bases and J dropped 6; count of bases not matched to a gene: 11. The chain's CDR3 is CASSVASPSGGVLDTQYF. CDR3 nucleotides: TGTGCCAGCAGCGTAGCTAGCCCTAGCGGGGGGGTCCTTGATACGCAGTATTTT.

The chain is built from TRBV30 and TRBJ2-1, with D possibly matching TRBD2 (5 bases). This CDR3 is 14 amino acids long. Germline V gene data show CDR1 as GTSNPN and CDR2 as SVGIG (reference sequence). The V and J ends lost 0 bases and 3 bases respectively, with 9 bases between them. CDR3 DNA sequence: TGTGCCTGGAGTGTGAGCGGTTTCTACAATGAGCAGTTCTTC. Translated, it gives CAWSVSGFYNEQFF.

The chain carries TRBV4-2 and TRBJ2-3; 7 bases line up with TRBD2. J gave up 0 bases and V 1 base, and 7 bases lay outside the gene matches. The CDR3 consists of 17 residues. In germline, CDR1 is LGHNA, CDR2 YNFKEQ. CDR3 DNA: TGTGCCAGCAGCCAAGCCGGGGCGGGGGTTAGCACAGATACGCAGTATTTT. This codes for CASSQAGAGVSTDTQYF.

The chain has TRBV10-3 and TRBJ2-4, with 13 nucleotides matching TRBD2. The CDR3 spans 18 residues. CDR1 is ENHRY and CDR2 is SYGVKD in the germline V gene. V shed 8 bases, J shed 1 base, and the junction held 11 bases outside the gene matches. CDR3 bases: TGTGCCATCGGAACTAGCGGGGGGGTGGGTTCGGCCAAAAACATTCAGTACTTC. This sequence encodes CAIGTSGGVGSAKNIQYF.

The chain is built from TRBV10-3 and TRBJ1-1; D is uncertain. V was pared by 3 bases and J by 1 base, with 12 bases between. CDR1 is ENHRY, CDR2 SYGVKD, per germline. The CDR3 runs to 15 residues. CDR3 loop: CAISDKGGRNTEAFF. The DNA for the CDR3 is TGTGCCATCAGTGATAAGGGAGGGAGGAACACTGAAGCTTTCTTT.

The genes are TRBV30 and TRBJ2-1, with D maybe TRBD2 (6 bases). CDR1 is GTSNPN, CDR2 SVGIG, per germline (reference sequence). The CDR3 covers 16 residues. Trimming pared 5 bases from V and 2 bases from J, leaving 19 bases between. In DNA form, the CDR3 reads TGTGCCTGGGTTAAGTGGGGAGGAAGAACCTACAATGAGCAGTTCTTC. This translates into CAWVKWGGRTYNEQFF. The full variable domain, in which reference TRBV30 and TRBJ2-1 provide the parts outside the CDR3, is SQTIHQWPATLVQPVGSPLSLECTVEGTSNPNLYWYRQAAGRGLQLLFYSVGIGQISSEVPQNLSASRPQDRQFILSSKKLLLSDSGFYLCAWVKWGGRTYNEQFFGPGTRLTVL.

This sequence joins TRBV3-1 (or the pseudogene TRBV3-2) and TRBJ1-2; no reliable D call. V gave up 2 bases and J gave up 4 bases, with 8 bases separating them. CDR1 and CDR2 from the germline V gene are LGHDT and YNNKEL (reference sequence). This CDR3 is built from 13 residues. The chain's CDR3 is CASSQSGSYGYTF. CDR3 bases: TGTGCCAGCAGCCAATCCGGGAGCTATGGCTACACCTTC.

The rearrangement joins TRBV19 to TRBJ1-1; D perhaps matches TRBD1 (6 bases). Germline V CDR1 and CDR2: LNHDA, SQIVND (reference sequence). Trimming shortened V by 6 bases and J by 1 base, and 12 bases separated the two germline ends. This CDR3 region has 14 residues. In nucleotides, the CDR3 is TGTGCCAGTAGCTTTGGACAGAGGAACACTGAAGCTTTCTTT. Translating gives CASSFGQRNTEAFF. The full variable domain, completed using reference TRBV19 and TRBJ1-1, is DGGITQSPKYLFRKEGQNVTLSCEQNLNHDAMYWYRQDPGQGLRLIYYSQIVNDFQKGDIAEGYSVSREKKESFPLTVTSAQKNPTAFYLCASSFGQRNTEAFFGQGTRLTVV.

Only a few counts were recorded for this clone. V and J are TRBV7-9 and TRBJ1-5, with 9 bases fitting TRBD1. This CDR3 spans 17 amino acids. With V trimmed by 3 bases and J by 7 bases, 13 bases remained unmatched. Germline V gene sequence: CDR1 SEHNR, CDR2 FQNEAQ (reference sequence). CDR3 in DNA: TGTGCCAGCAGCTTTGGAGGGACAGGGAAAGAGGGGCAGCCCCAGCATTTT. Translating it yields CASSFGGTGKEGQPQHF. Full variable domain (missing parts from reference TRBV7-9 and TRBJ1-5): DTGVSQNPRHKITKRGQNVTFRCDPISEHNRLYWYRQTLGQGPEFLTYFQNEAQLEKSRLLSDRFSAERPKGSFSTLEIQRTEQGDSAMYLCASSFGGTGKEGQPQHFGDGTRLSIL.

This clone was seen a few times. The rearrangement uses TRBV7-2 and TRBJ2-1; maybe TRBD1 (6 bases). From germline, CDR1 is SGHTA and CDR2 FQGNSA. The CDR3 is 15 residues long. Trimming pared 4 bases from V and 3 bases from J, leaving 13 bases between. This CDR3 reads CASSSLGASYNEQFF. The CDR3, as DNA: TGTGCCAGCAGCTCTTTGGGGGCCAGCTACAATGAGCAGTTCTTC.

V usage is TRBV29-1 and J usage is TRBJ1-2; possible D gene TRBD1, 6 bases. The CDR3 is made up of 13 amino acids. CDR1 and CDR2 from the germline V gene are SQVTM and ANQGSEA. V was clipped by 6 bases and J by 2 bases, with 13 bases between them. The DNA of the CDR3 is TGCAGCGTGAGGGAAACAGGGAACTATGGCTACACCTTC. The encoded protein is CSVRETGNYGYTF. The full variable domain, with the rest looked up from reference TRBV29-1 and TRBJ1-2, is SAVISQKPSRDICQRGTSLTIQCQVDSQVTMMFWYRQQPGQSLTLIATANQGSEATYESGFVIDKFPISRPNLTFSTLTVSNMSPEDSSIYLCSVRETGNYGYTFGSGTRLTVV.

V and J are TRBV10-3 and TRBJ1-1; D may be TRBD1 (5 bases). Trimming cost V 2 bases and J 1 base, with 5 bases left between them. The CDR3 covers 13 residues. CDR1 is ENHRY and CDR2 is SYGVKD in the germline V gene. This chain's CDR3 is CAISEQGNTEAFF. The CDR3 DNA sequence: TGTGCCATCAGTGAGCAGGGGAACACTGAAGCTTTCTTT.

The chain joins TRBV19 to TRBJ2-3, with D possibly TRBD1 on 5 matching bases. Trimming pared 1 base from V and 1 base from J, leaving 9 bases between. The CDR3 is made up of 15 amino acids. Germline V lookup: CDR1 LNHDA, CDR2 SQIVND (reference sequence). The CDR3 sequence is CASSIVTGGTDTQYF. Written as DNA, the CDR3 is TGTGCCAGTAGTATAGTCACAGGCGGCACAGATACGCAGTATTTT. The whole variable domain, filled in from reference TRBV19 and TRBJ2-3, reads DGGITQSPKYLFRKEGQNVTLSCEQNLNHDAMYWYRQDPGQGLRLIYYSQIVNDFQKGDIAEGYSVSREKKESFPLTVTSAQKNPTAFYLCASSIVTGGTDTQYFGPGTRLTVL.

This sequence joins TRBV4-1 and TRBJ2-5; TRBD2 aligns across 10 bases. CDR1 and CDR2 (germline): MGHRA, YSYEKL. The CDR3 spans 17 residues. V was clipped by 2 bases and J by 5 bases; unmatched bases: 11. The CDR3 coding sequence is TGCGCCAGCAGCCAATCGTCCGGGACTAGCGTGGGGGAGACCCAGTACTTC. Its translation: CASSQSSGTSVGETQYF.

CDR3 DNA: TGTGCCAGCAGTGAAGTATTGCATGGCTACACCTTC. It encodes CASSEVLHGYTF. The chain combines TRBV6-1 with TRBJ1-2; D is undetermined. With 1 base removed from V and 6 bases from J, the gap between germline ends came to 6 bases. Germline V gives CDR1 MNHNS, CDR2 SASEGT. The CDR3 has 12 residues.

The V call is TRBV10-3, the J call TRBJ2-2; TRBD2 matches at 9 bases. CDR3 length: 13 amino acids. Germline V CDR1 and CDR2: ENHRY, SYGVKD. J lost 16 bases, V lost 3 bases, and 9 bases had no gene match. The CDR3 DNA reads as TGTGCCATCAGTGAATTTGCGGGAGGGCGGTCGTTTTTT. Residues: CAISEFAGGRSFF.

This chain connects TRBV5-6 to TRBJ2-4, with 9 bases lining up with TRBD1. Unmatched junction bases numbered 5, after V lost 1 base and J lost 0 bases. The CDR3 runs 17 residues. Germline V gene lookup returns CDR1 SGHDT and CDR2 YYEEEE. In DNA, the CDR3 is TGTGCCAGCAGCTTGTTAGGGGACAGGGCAGCCAAAAACATTCAGTACTTC. Residues: CASSLLGDRAAKNIQYF.

The genes are TRBV18 and TRBJ1-2; 10 bases fit TRBD1. Germline V gives CDR1 KGHSH, CDR2 LQKENI. The V segment lost 8 bases and the J segment 4 bases; nucleotides outside the gene matches: 7. CDR3 size: 14 residues. The CDR3, as DNA: TGTGCCAGCACGGGACAGGGGATACCCTATGGCTACACCTTC. It is translated as CASTGQGIPYGYTF.

The V and J genes are TRBV10-3 and TRBJ2-1, with 9 bases aligning to TRBD2. The J segment lost 3 bases and the V segment lost 5 bases, leaving 2 bases of the junction unmatched. The CDR3 is 14 residues long. From germline, CDR1 is ENHRY and CDR2 SYGVKD. CDR3 amino acids: CAISSSGSYNEQFF. The CDR3 DNA sequence: TGTGCCATCAGTAGTAGCGGGAGCTACAATGAGCAGTTCTTC.

The chain links TRBV5-1 to TRBJ2-5; TRBD2 aligns across 7 bases. V lost 0 bases and J lost 1; bases outside the gene matches: 3. This CDR3 comprises 15 residues. Per germline, CDR1 SGHRS and CDR2 YFSETQ. The CDR3 region is CASSLERGPQETQYF. The DNA for the CDR3 is TGCGCCAGCAGCTTGGAGCGGGGCCCCCAAGAGACCCAGTACTTC. The full variable domain, with the rest looked up from reference TRBV5-1 and TRBJ2-5, is KAGVTQTPRYLIKTRGQQVTLSCSPISGHRSVSWYQQTPGQGLQFLFEYFSETQRNKGNFPGRFSGRQFSNSRSEMNVSTLELGDSALYLCASSLERGPQETQYFGPGTRLLVL.

The rearrangement joins TRBV19 to TRBJ1-1, with 11 positions matching TRBD1. V lost 4 bases, J lost 3 bases, and 1 base stayed unmatched. This CDR3 is built from 14 residues. CDR1 is LNHDA and CDR2 is SQIVND in the germline V gene (reference sequence). The CDR3, as DNA: TGTGCCAGTAGTAGGACAGGGGGCGACACTGAAGCTTTCTTT. Residues: CASSRTGGDTEAFF.

This clone was found a few times. V is TRBV6-1 and J is TRBJ1-2, with D hard to call. In germline, CDR1 is MNHNS, CDR2 SASEGT. V was clipped by 2 bases and J by 11 bases, with 6 bases between them. The CDR3 loop spans 10 amino acids. CDR3 nucleotides: TGTGCCAGCAGTGAAATTCGGTACACCTTC. Protein: CASSEIRYTF.

This clone has only one observation. V and J are TRBV7-6 and TRBJ2-3; TRBD2 matches at 11 bases. Germline V CDR1 and CDR2: SGHVS, FNYEAQ. After removal of 6 bases from V and 2 bases from J, the junction contained 4 bases not matched to a gene. This CDR3 spans 15 amino acids. CDR3 in amino acids: CASSSSGRITDTQYF. CDR3 sequence (DNA): TGTGCCAGCAGTTCTAGCGGGAGGATCACAGATACGCAGTATTTT.

The rearrangement links TRBV6-2 or TRBV6-3 to TRBJ2-7; D may be TRBD2 (5 bases). The CDR3 runs to 18 residues. The ends were cut back, 0 bases at V and 7 bases at J, with 25 bases in the middle. In germline, CDR1 is MNHEY, CDR2 SVGEGT. The DNA of the CDR3 is TGTGCCAGCAGTTACTCGACACGGGAAGGGAGACTCTCCGATGAGCAGTACTTC. The encoded protein is CASSYSTREGRLSDEQYF.

This chain joins TRBV7-3 and TRBJ1-3; 7 bases map to TRBD1. V lost 3 bases, J lost 3 bases, and 2 bases stayed unmatched. The CDR3 loop spans 14 amino acids. Germline values: CDR1 SGHTA, CDR2 FQGTGA. The CDR3 DNA is TGTGCCAGCAGCTTGACAGGGTTTGGAAACACCATATATTTT. It codes for CASSLTGFGNTIYF.

The J gene is TRBJ2-6, the V gene TRBV2; 8 nucleotides agree with TRBD2. J gave up 0 bases and V 7 bases, and 8 bases lay outside the gene matches. Germline V CDR1 and CDR2: SNHLY, FYNNEI. This CDR3 comprises 17 residues. CDR3 sequence reads: CASISSGGSSGANVLTF. The CDR3 DNA reads as TGTGCCAGCATCAGCAGCGGGGGAAGCTCTGGGGCCAACGTCCTGACTTTC. The complete variable domain, with remaining parts taken from reference TRBV2 and TRBJ2-6, reads EPEVTQTPSHQVTQMGQEVILRCVPISNHLYFYWYRQILGQKVEFLVSFYNNEISEKSEIFDDQFSVERPDGSNFTLKIRSTKLEDSAMYFCASISSGGSSGANVLTFGAGSRLTVL.

The chain employs TRBV5-1 and TRBJ2-1; TRBD1 is a possible D gene (6 bases). CDR1 is SGHRS and CDR2 is YFSETQ in the germline V gene. The germline V and J ends were trimmed by 2 bases and 5 bases, with 14 bases remaining between them. The CDR3 is 15 residues long. CDR3 in amino acids: CASSFSGAQDNEQFF. For the CDR3, the DNA is TGCGCCAGCAGCTTTTCAGGGGCTCAGGACAATGAGCAGTTCTTC.

The V and J genes are TRBV5-4 and TRBJ2-5; no reliable D call. Germline loops: CDR1 SGHNT, CDR2 YYREEE (reference sequence). There are 15 residues in the CDR3. Trimming stripped 1 base from V and 3 bases from J, with 13 bases between. The CDR3 DNA follows: TGTGCCAGCAGCTTGCCGTCTTCTAGGGAAGAGACCCAGTACTTC. Translating it yields CASSLPSSREETQYF.